These T cell receptor beta chains were read from a single sample in a study of graft-versus-host responses after intestinal transplantation. Here immunoSEQ multiplex PCR was the method, and the copy in TCRdb shows in-frame clones only, minus some. The sample comprises over 8,500 clones, 29% of which are singletons, and around 6.2% rests with the top ten. Material: alloreactive CD8+ T cells from a mixed lymphocyte reaction culture, obtained before intestinal transplant. Every receptor here comes from a human patient who received an intestinal transplant. CDR3s include the opening cysteine and the closing phenylalanine or tryptophan. The D gene is left open where the match is weak. Clone sizes are given selectively: once, few, many, or a class where the clone is expanded.

j_call d_call v_call clone_size cdr3_aa cdr3_nt
TRBJ2-3 TRBD2 TRBV29-1 . CSVVNSGGAPDTQYF TGCAGCGTAGTAAATAGCGGGGGGGCGCCAGATACGCAGTATTTT
TRBJ2-1 TRBD1 TRBV11-2 . CASSLGDRGRGSGNEQFF TGTGCCAGCAGCTTAGGGGACAGGGGTAGGGGTAGCGGCAATGAGCAGTTCTTC
TRBJ1-2 TRBD1 TRBV4-1 . CASSQEPGTGVYGYTF TGCGCCAGCAGCCAAGAGCCCGGGACAGGGGTCTATGGCTACACCTTC
TRBJ2-3 . TRBV6-5 . CASSYSISGQYTQYF TGTGCCAGCAGTTACTCGATCTCAGGGCAATATACGCAGTATTTT
TRBJ1-1 . TRBV5-6 medium-sized CASSALEVQAFF TGTGCCAGCAGCGCCCTGGAGGTCCAAGCTTTCTTT
TRBJ2-7 TRBD1 TRBV9 . CASSVTTGPHEQYF TGTGCCAGCAGCGTGACGACAGGGCCCCACGAGCAGTACTTC
TRBJ2-7 TRBD1 TRBV2 . CTSSTGQGAAYEQYF TGTACCAGCAGTACCGGACAGGGGGCCGCCTACGAGCAGTACTTC
TRBJ2-7 . TRBV20-1 . CSAIRVGEQYF TGCAGTGCTATCCGGGTTGGGGAGCAGTACTTC
TRBJ1-1 . TRBV4-1 . CAGSQWGGTEAFF TGCGCCGGCAGCCAATGGGGGGGCACTGAAGCTTTCTTT
TRBJ1-4 . TRBV6-6 . CASSYGRVREKLFF TGTGCCAGCAGTTACGGGAGGGTGCGTGAAAAACTGTTTTTT
TRBJ2-3 TRBD2 TRBV11-2 few CASSSLGLAGVIGEYF TGTGCCAGCAGCTCCCTCGGACTAGCGGGGGTTATCGGGGAGTATTTT
TRBJ2-1 TRBD1 TRBV7-9 few CASSLGFGQGANEQFF TGTGCCAGCAGCTTAGGGTTCGGTCAGGGGGCGAATGAGCAGTTCTTC
TRBJ1-1 . TRBV19 . CASGYGYTEAFF TGTGCCAGTGGCTACGGGTACACTGAAGCTTTCTTT
TRBJ2-3 TRBD2 TRBV9 few CASSVFAGGHTDTQYF TGTGCCAGCAGCGTATTTGCGGGGGGTCACACAGATACGCAGTATTTT
TRBJ1-2 TRBD1 TRBV27 . CASSPPGQKRFHGYTF TGTGCCAGCAGTCCCCCGGGACAGAAGAGGTTCCATGGCTACACCTTC
TRBJ1-1 TRBD1 TRBV7-9 . CASSLWGQGETEAFF TGTGCCAGCAGCTTATGGGGACAGGGAGAGACTGAAGCTTTCTTT
TRBJ1-2 . TRBV5-6 few CASSLGNQGRYNYGYTF TGTGCCAGCAGCTTGGGCAATCAGGGCCGTTATAACTATGGCTACACCTTC
TRBJ2-1 . TRBV7-3 few CASSLGPYAGNEQFF TGTGCCAGCAGCTTAGGCCCGTATGCGGGCAATGAGCAGTTCTTC
TRBJ2-3 . TRBV5-1 . CASSLASIRQDTQYF TGCGCCAGCAGCTTGGCTAGTATAAGGCAGGATACGCAGTATTTT
TRBJ2-7 . TRBV7-9 few CASSPSGSYEQYF TGTGCCAGCAGCCCCTCCGGCTCCTACGAGCAGTACTTC
TRBJ2-7 TRBD2 TRBV19 . CASSPSSGGPYEQYF TGTGCCAGTAGCCCCTCTAGCGGGGGACCCTACGAGCAGTACTTC
TRBJ2-1 . TRBV11-2 once CASSLVGESEQFF TGTGCCAGCAGCTTAGTGGGCGAGTCGGAGCAGTTCTTC
TRBJ2-5 TRBD2 TRBV11-2 few CASSRGGRDQETQYF TGTGCCAGCAGCCGGGGGGGGCGGGATCAAGAGACCCAGTACTTC
TRBJ1-1 TRBD1 TRBV29-1 few CSVRGLSEAFF TGCAGCGTGAGGGGGCTCAGCGAAGCTTTCTTT
TRBJ2-7 . TRBV10-3 . CAISETLPGALSYEQYF TGTGCCATCAGTGAGACCCTCCCAGGTGCCCTCTCCTACGAGCAGTACTTC